A selection of T cell receptor beta chains follows, all from one sample in a study of neurological immune-mediated disorders. One entry per CDR3 protein, called by TCRdb with MiXCR from the 5' RACE reads. The sample contains fewer than 20,000 distinct CDR3 sequences, roughly 3.5% of which appear only once. Material: CD8+ T cells from blood. Source of these receptors: a woman between 40 and 55 years old in good health. Each CDR3 is given with its conserved first and last residue. The order of the fields is J gene, D gene, clone size, V gene, CDR3 protein, CDR3 DNA. The D gene is left open where the match is weak. Some rows have no size entry. The others give once, few or many, or a class for an expanded clone.

>TRBJ2-1|TRBD2|NA|TRBV29-1
CSVPPPAGGPGEQFF
TGCAGCGTTCCCCCCCCCGCGGGAGGGCCGGGTGAGCAGTTCTTC
>TRBJ2-6|NA|NA|TRBV2
CASSEGISGANVLTF
TGTGCCAGCAGTGAGGGAATCTCTGGGGCCAACGTCCTGACTTTC
>TRBJ2-1|NA|many|TRBV5-1
CASSPWGGGFNEQFF
TGCGCCAGCAGCCCTTGGGGAGGGGGGTTCAATGAGCAGTTCTTC
>TRBJ2-2|NA|NA|TRBV7-6
CASSLLGSGELFF
TGTGCCAGCAGCTTATTAGGGTCCGGGGAGCTGTTTTTT
>TRBJ2-5|NA|many|TRBV29-1
CSVDTAGPYQETQYF
TGCAGCGTTGACACGGCAGGGCCCTACCAAGAGACCCAGTACTTC
>TRBJ2-3|NA|many|TRBV29-1
CSVESGSTDTQYF
TGCAGCGTTGAGAGCGGCAGCACAGATACGCAGTATTTT
>TRBJ2-7|NA|many|TRBV28
CASSSQVGGEQYF
TGTGCCAGCAGTTCCCAGGTGGGTGGCGAGCAGTACTTC
>TRBJ2-7|TRBD1|many|TRBV7-9
CASSPTRQGEHEQYF
TGTGCCAGCAGCCCTACCCGACAGGGAGAACACGAGCAGTACTTC
>TRBJ2-1|NA|many|TRBV2
CASSEAGDYNEQFF
TGTGCCAGCAGTGAAGCGGGAGATTACAATGAGCAGTTCTTC
>TRBJ2-1|TRBD2|many|TRBV29-1
CSVYFSGRIYNEQFF
TGCAGCGTCTACTTTAGCGGGAGAATCTACAATGAGCAGTTCTTC
>TRBJ2-7|NA|medium-sized|TRBV7-2
CASSSQVAEAYF
TGTGCCAGCAGCTCCCAAGTGGCAGAGGCGTACTTC
>TRBJ2-5|TRBD2|many|TRBV5-1
CASSLAPRASGDQETQYF
TGCGCCAGCAGCTTGGCCCCCCGGGCTAGCGGGGACCAAGAGACCCAGTACTTC
>TRBJ2-5|TRBD2|many|TRBV12-3/TRBV12-4
CASSMTSGRVGETQYF
TGTGCCAGCAGTATGACTAGCGGGAGGGTCGGGGAGACCCAGTACTTC
>TRBJ1-1|NA|many|TRBV12-3/TRBV12-4
CASSLSLMNTEAFF
TGTGCCAGCAGTTTATCTCTCATGAACACTGAAGCTTTCTTT
>TRBJ1-1|TRBD1|few|TRBV28
CASSSRTGGGTEAFF
TGTGCCAGCAGTTCACGGACAGGGGGTGGCACTGAAGCTTTCTTT
>TRBJ2-7|TRBD2|many|TRBV4-3
CASSQDISGTRDEQYF
TGCGCCAGCAGCCAAGATATTTCCGGGACTAGGGACGAGCAGTACTTC
>TRBJ2-5|TRBD1|many|TRBV29-1
CSVVTGLRETQYF
TGCAGCGTTGTGACAGGGCTAAGAGAGACCCAGTACTTC
>TRBJ2-5|TRBD2|many|TRBV20-1
CSAHRLAGDLHRETQYF
TGCAGTGCGCACCGACTAGCGGGAGACCTCCACCGAGAGACCCAGTACTTC
>TRBJ2-7|NA|many|TRBV25-1
CASSEYRRLGSSYEQYF
TGTGCCAGCAGTGAATATCGTAGACTAGGGAGCTCCTACGAGCAGTACTTC
>TRBJ2-5|NA|many|TRBV3-2
CASSQDILQETQYF
TGTGCCAGCAGCCAAGATATACTGCAAGAGACCCAGTACTTC
>TRBJ2-1|TRBD2|many|TRBV5-1
CASRLAGERPYNEQFF
TGCGCCAGCAGGTTGGCGGGAGAAAGGCCCTACAATGAGCAGTTCTTC
>TRBJ1-1|TRBD1|many|TRBV27
CASSWAGGNTEAFF
TGTGCCAGCAGTTGGGCAGGGGGGAACACTGAAGCTTTCTTT
>TRBJ1-2|NA|many|TRBV29-1
CSVEKAGYGYTF
TGCAGCGTTGAGAAGGCAGGCTATGGCTACACCTTC
>TRBJ2-5|NA|many|TRBV5-5
CASSPDPDGTQYF
TGTGCCAGCAGCCCGGACCCGGACGGGACCCAGTACTTC
>TRBJ2-3|TRBD2|many|TRBV3-1
CASSQAIPGYIGTSGRFHTDTQYF
TGTGCCAGCAGCCAAGCGATCCCGGGGTACATCGGGACTAGCGGGAGATTCCACACAGATACGCAGTATTTT
>TRBJ2-3|TRBD2|many|TRBV20-1
CSARERLTSGYTDTQYF
TGCAGTGCTAGAGAAAGGTTAACTAGCGGATACACAGATACGCAGTATTTT
>TRBJ1-2|NA|many|TRBV12-3/TRBV12-4
CASSFQPWGYTF
TGTGCCAGCAGTTTTCAACCGTGGGGCTACACCTTC
>TRBJ1-4|NA|many|TRBV7-9
CASSLVVRDGLFF
TGTGCCAGCAGCTTAGTTGTTAGGGACGGACTGTTTTTT
>TRBJ2-7|NA|many|TRBV7-9
CASSTTVGGTGYEQYF
TGTGCCAGCAGCACCACCGTAGGGGGAACGGGCTACGAGCAGTACTTC
>TRBJ2-1|TRBD2|many|TRBV6-2/TRBV6-3
CASSELAGDYNEQFF
TGTGCCAGCAGTGAACTAGCGGGGGACTACAATGAGCAGTTCTTC
>TRBJ2-1|TRBD1|many|TRBV15
CATSGPGTGGVWNEQFF
TGTGCCACCAGCGGCCCCGGGACAGGGGGCGTGTGGAATGAGCAGTTCTTC
>TRBJ2-7|NA|many|TRBV7-9
CASSRAAAYEQYF
TGTGCCAGCAGCCGGGCGGCGGCCTACGAGCAGTACTTC
>TRBJ2-5|NA|many|TRBV2
CASIQEAPIF
TGTGCCAGCATACAGGAGGCCCCTATCTTC
>TRBJ2-7|TRBD2|many|TRBV27
CASSPFVRELPYEQYF
TGTGCCAGCAGTCCCTTCGTGCGGGAGTTGCCCTACGAGCAGTACTTC
>TRBJ2-7|TRBD1|many|TRBV29-1
CSVGGTGDDEQYF
TGCAGCGTCGGAGGGACAGGGGACGACGAGCAGTACTTC
>TRBJ2-3|NA|many|TRBV5-6
CATTGDSTDTQYF
TGTGCCACCACAGGAGATAGCACAGATACGCAGTATTTT
>TRBJ2-3|TRBD2|many|TRBV5-6
CASSQGLAGTDTQYF
TGTGCCAGCAGCCAGGGACTAGCGGGGACAGATACGCAGTATTTT
>TRBJ2-1|NA|many|TRBV5-6
CASSLRNYNEQFF
TGTGCCAGCAGCTTGAGGAATTACAATGAGCAGTTCTTC
>TRBJ2-1|NA|many|TRBV7-9
CASSLNLATYNEQFF
TGTGCCAGCAGCTTGAATCTAGCGACCTACAATGAGCAGTTCTTC
>TRBJ2-7|NA|medium-sized|TRBV3-2
CASRLRGSYEQYF
TGTGCCAGCAGACTCCGGGGATCCTACGAGCAGTACTTC
>TRBJ2-7|NA|many|TRBV5-1
CASSLTRLATREQYF
TGCGCCAGCAGCTTGACCAGGCTAGCCACCCGCGAGCAGTACTTC